This TCR beta chain is drawn from a study of cytomegalovirus exposure and HLA in healthy donors. Findings and caveats of the study: CMV serostatus alone was available as immune exposure information. Sequences of the TCR beta chain were said to predict the HLA-A and HLA-B alleles of most subjects accurately.

Trimming took 2 bases from V and 0 from J, leaving 15 bases between them. Germline V gene lookup returns CDR1 SGHRS and CDR2 YFSETQ. CDR3 length: 16 amino acids. The PCR employed 60 Vbeta primers together with 13 Jbeta primers. Measured with immunoSEQ multiplex PCR; TCRdb has only the in-frame clones, and not every one. The sample lists 120,000 to 150,000 clones; about 72% were seen once. On this clone itself: Its target is not known.

V gene TRBV5-1 combines with J gene TRBJ2-7; a possible D gene is TRBD1 (5 bases). The sequence was collected from a man between 35 and 55 years old in good health and CMV-seronegative. The sample comprised PBMCs. The CDR3 bases are TGCGCCAGCAGCTTTACCGCAGGGATGAACTCCTACGAGCAGTACTTC. It is translated as CASSFTAGMNSYEQYF.